This TCR beta chain stems from a study of blood T cell repertoires in COVID-19. Looking at the study overall: In each case, the material was cDNA or gDNA derived from T cells, B-cell-depleted T cells, or PBMCs.

V shed 3 bases, J shed 5 bases, and the junction held 5 bases outside the gene matches. Germline V gene lookup returns CDR1 SGHTA and CDR2 FQGNSA. The CDR3 length is 14 residues. The age range of participants was 18 to 89 years, with residence in about 25 US areas. Allocation to cohorts depended on clinical history reported by the participants. Recovered participants had two consecutive negative NP/OP PCR tests, healthcare professional clearance, or symptom resolution. This table comes from immunoSEQ multiplex PCR, and its TCRdb copy is limited to in-frame clones, with some not included. The sample lists under 350,000 clones; 90% were seen once.

The source is a man aged 55 to 70 who had recovered from COVID-19. This chain connects TRBV7-2 to TRBJ2-7; 9 nucleotides agree with TRBD1. Input material: PBMCs or T cells enriched from blood (not recorded which). CDR3 DNA: TGTGCCAGCAGCTTCTGGACAGGGGAGGACGAGCAGTACTTC. It is translated as CASSFWTGEDEQYF.